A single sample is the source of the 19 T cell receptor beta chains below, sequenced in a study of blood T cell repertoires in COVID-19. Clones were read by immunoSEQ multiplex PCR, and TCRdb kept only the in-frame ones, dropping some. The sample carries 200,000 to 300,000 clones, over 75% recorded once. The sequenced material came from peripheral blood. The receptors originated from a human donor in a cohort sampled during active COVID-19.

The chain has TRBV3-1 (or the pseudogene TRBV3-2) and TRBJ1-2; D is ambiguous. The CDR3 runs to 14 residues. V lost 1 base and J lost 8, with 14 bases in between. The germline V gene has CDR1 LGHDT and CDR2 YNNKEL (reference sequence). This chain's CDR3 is CASSQASREAGYTF. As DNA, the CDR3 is TGTGCCAGCAGCCAAGCCAGCAGAGAAGCGGGCTACACCTTC.

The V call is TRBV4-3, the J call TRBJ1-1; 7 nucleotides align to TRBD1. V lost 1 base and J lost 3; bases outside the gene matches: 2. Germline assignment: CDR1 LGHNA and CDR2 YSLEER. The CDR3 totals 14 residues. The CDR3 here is CASSQVQGHTEAFF. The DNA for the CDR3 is TGCGCCAGCAGCCAAGTACAGGGGCACACTGAAGCTTTCTTT.

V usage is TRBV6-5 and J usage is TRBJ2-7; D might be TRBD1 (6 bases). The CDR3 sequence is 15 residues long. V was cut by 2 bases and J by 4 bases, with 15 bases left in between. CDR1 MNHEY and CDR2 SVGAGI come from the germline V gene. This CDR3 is CASSYRTDSIYEQYF. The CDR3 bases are TGTGCCAGCAGTTACAGGACGGACAGCATTTACGAGCAGTACTTC.

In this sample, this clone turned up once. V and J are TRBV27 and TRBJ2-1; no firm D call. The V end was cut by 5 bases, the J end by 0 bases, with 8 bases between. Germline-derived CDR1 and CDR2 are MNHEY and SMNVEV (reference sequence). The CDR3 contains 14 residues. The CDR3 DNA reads TGTGCCAGCAGTAAACCGAGCTCCTACAATGAGCAGTTCTTC. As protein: CASSKPSSYNEQFF.

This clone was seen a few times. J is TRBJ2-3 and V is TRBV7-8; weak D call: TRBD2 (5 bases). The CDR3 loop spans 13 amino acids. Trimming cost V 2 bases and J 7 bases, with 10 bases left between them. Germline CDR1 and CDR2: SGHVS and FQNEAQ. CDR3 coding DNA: TGTGCCAGCAGCTTATCCCCGGGGTATACGCAGTATTTT. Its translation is CASSLSPGYTQYF.

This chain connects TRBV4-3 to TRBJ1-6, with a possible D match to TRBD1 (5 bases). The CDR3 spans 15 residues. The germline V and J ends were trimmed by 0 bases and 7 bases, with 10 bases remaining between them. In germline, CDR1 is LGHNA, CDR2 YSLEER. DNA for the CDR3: TGCGCCAGCAGCCAAGATGTACAGGAGAATTCACCCCTCCACTTT. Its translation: CASSQDVQENSPLHF.

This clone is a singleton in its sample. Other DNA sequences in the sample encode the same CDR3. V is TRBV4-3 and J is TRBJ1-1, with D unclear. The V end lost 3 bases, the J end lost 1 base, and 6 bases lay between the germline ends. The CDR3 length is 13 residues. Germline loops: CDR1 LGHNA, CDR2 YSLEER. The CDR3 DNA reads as TGCGCCAGCAGCCAGACTCAGAACACTGAAGCTTTCTTT. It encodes CASSQTQNTEAFF.

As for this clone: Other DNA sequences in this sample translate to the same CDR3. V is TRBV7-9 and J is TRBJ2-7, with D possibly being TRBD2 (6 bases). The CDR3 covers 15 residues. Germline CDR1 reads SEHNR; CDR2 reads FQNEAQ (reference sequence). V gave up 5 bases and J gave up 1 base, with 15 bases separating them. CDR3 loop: CASSPEGRASYEQYF. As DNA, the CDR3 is TGTGCCAGCAGCCCGGAGGGCAGGGCTTCCTACGAGCAGTACTTC.

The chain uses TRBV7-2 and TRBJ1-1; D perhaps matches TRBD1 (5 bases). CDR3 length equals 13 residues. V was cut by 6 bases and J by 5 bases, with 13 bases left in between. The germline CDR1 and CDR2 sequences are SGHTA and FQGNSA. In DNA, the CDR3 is TGTGCCAGCAGACAAACCGCAGGGACTGAAGCTTTCTTT. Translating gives CASRQTAGTEAFF. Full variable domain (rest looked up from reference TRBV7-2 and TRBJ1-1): GAGVSQSPSNKVTEKGKDVELRCDPISGHTALYWYRQSLGQGLEFLIYFQGNSAPDKSGLPSDRFSAERTGGSVSTLTIQRTQQEDSAVYLCASRQTAGTEAFFGQGTRLTVV.

CDR3 in amino acids: CASSPSLGINTEAFF. The DNA for the CDR3 is TGTGCCAGCAGTCCTTCCCTCGGGATCAACACTGAAGCTTTCTTT. V and J are TRBV27 and TRBJ1-1; the D is unclear. Looked up from germline, CDR1 is MNHEY and CDR2 is SMNVEV (reference sequence). This CDR3 has 15 residues. The ends were cut back, 5 bases at V and 2 bases at J, with 15 bases in the middle.

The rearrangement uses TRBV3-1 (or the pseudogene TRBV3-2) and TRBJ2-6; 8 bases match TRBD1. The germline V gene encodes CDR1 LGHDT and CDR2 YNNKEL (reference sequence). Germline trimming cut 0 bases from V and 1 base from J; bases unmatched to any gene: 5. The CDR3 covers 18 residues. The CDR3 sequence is CASSQDRTGCSGANVLTF. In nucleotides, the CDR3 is TGTGCCAGCAGCCAAGACAGGACAGGGTGTTCTGGGGCCAACGTCCTGACTTTC.

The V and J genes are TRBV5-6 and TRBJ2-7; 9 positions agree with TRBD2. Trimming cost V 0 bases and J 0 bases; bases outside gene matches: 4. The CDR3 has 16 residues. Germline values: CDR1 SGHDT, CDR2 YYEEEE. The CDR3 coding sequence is TGTGCCAGCAGCTTGGAAGCGGGGGGACTCTCCTACGAGCAGTACTTC. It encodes CASSLEAGGLSYEQYF.

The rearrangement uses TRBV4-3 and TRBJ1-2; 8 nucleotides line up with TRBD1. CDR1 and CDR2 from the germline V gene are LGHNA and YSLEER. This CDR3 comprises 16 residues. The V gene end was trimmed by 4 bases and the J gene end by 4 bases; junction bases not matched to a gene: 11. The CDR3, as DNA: TGCGCCAGCAGCCGCGCGAGCGGGACAGGCCTCTATGGCTACACCTTC. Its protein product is CASSRASGTGLYGYTF.

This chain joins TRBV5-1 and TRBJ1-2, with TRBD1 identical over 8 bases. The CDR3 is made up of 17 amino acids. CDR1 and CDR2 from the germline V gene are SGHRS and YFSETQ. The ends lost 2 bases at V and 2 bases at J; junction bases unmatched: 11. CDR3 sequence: CASSLVQGEEVNYGYTF. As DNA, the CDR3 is TGCGCCAGCAGCTTAGTACAGGGGGAGGAAGTGAACTATGGCTACACCTTC.

The CDR3 DNA sequence: TGTGCCAGCAGTGATAAGGGAGTGAACACTGAAGCTTTCTTT. It specifies CASSDKGVNTEAFF. The V gene is TRBV6-1, the J gene TRBJ1-1; D ambiguous. Trimming took 3 bases from V and 0 from J, leaving 8 bases between them. The CDR3 sequence is 14 residues long. Germline CDR1 reads MNHNS; CDR2 reads SASEGT.

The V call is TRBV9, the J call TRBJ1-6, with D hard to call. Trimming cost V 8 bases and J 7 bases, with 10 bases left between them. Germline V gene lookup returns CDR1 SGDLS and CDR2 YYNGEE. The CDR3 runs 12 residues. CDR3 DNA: TGTGCCAGTGCGGGAGCAAATTCACCCCTCCACTTT. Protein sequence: CASAGANSPLHF.

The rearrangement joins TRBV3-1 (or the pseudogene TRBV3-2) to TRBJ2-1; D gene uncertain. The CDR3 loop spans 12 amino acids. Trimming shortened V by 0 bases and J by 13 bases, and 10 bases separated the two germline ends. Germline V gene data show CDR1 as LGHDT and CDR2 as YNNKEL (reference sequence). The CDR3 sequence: CASSQERTFQFF. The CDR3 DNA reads TGTGCCAGCAGCCAAGAGCGAACGTTTCAGTTCTTC.

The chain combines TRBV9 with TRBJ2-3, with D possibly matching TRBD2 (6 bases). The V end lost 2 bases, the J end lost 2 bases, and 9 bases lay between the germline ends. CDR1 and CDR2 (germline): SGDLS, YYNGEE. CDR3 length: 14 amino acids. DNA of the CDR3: TGTGCCAGCAGCGTTCCGGGGGACACAGATACGCAGTATTTT. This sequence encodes CASSVPGDTDTQYF.

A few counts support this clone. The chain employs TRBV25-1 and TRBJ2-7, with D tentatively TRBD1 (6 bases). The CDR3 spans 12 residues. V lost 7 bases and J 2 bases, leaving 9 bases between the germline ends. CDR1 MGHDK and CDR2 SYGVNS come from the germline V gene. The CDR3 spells CASTQGTYEQYF. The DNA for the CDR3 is TGTGCCAGCACGCAGGGGACCTACGAGCAGTACTTC.